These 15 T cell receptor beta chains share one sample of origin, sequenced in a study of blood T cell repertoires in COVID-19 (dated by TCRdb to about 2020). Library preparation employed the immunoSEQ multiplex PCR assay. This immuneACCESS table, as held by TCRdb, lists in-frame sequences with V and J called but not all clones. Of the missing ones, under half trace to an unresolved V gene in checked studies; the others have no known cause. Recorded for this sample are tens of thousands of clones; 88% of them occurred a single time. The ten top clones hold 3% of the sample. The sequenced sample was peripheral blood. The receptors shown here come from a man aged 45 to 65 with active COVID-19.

The DNA for the CDR3 is TGTGCCAGTAGTATCGGGGGGAACACCATATATTTT. Protein sequence: CASSIGGNTIYF. The chain joins TRBV19 to TRBJ1-3; D may be TRBD1 (5 bases). This CDR3 has 12 residues. With 3 bases removed from V and 7 bases from J, the gap between germline ends came to 7 bases. Germline values: CDR1 LNHDA, CDR2 SQIVND (reference sequence).

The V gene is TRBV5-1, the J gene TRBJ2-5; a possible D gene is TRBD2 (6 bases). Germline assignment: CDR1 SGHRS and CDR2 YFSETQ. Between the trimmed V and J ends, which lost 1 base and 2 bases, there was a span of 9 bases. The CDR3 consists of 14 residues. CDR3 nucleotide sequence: TGCGCCAGCAGCTTGAGGGACTTACAAGAGACCCAGTACTTC. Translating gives CASSLRDLQETQYF.

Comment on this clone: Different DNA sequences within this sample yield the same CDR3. The CDR3 is CASSSTGNTEAFF. CDR3 DNA: TGTGCCAGCAGCTCGACAGGGAACACTGAAGCTTTCTTT. The V and J genes are TRBV7-9 and TRBJ1-1; tentatively, D is TRBD1 (6 bases). This CDR3 has 13 residues. Trimming removed 4 bases from V and 1 base from J, with 7 bases in between. Per germline, CDR1 SEHNR and CDR2 FQNEAQ (reference sequence).

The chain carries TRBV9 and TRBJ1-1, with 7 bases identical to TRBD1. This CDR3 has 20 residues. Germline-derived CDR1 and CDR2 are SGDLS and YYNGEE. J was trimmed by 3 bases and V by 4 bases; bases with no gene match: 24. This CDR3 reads CASSSIYRTGGGSGDTEAFF. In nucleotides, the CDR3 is TGTGCCAGCAGCTCGATATACAGGACAGGTGGGGGTTCGGGGGACACTGAAGCTTTCTTT.

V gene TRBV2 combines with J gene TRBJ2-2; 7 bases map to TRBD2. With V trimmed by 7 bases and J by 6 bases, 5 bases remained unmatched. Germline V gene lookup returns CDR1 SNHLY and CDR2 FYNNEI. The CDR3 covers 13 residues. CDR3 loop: CASMTSRAGELFF. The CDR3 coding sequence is TGTGCCAGCATGACTAGCCGCGCCGGGGAGCTGTTTTTT.

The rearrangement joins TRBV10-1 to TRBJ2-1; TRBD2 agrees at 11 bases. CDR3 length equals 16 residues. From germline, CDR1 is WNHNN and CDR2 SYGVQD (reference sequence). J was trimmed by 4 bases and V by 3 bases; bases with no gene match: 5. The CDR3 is CASSDTSGRGYNEQFF. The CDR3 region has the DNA TGCGCCAGCAGTGATACTAGCGGGAGAGGTTACAATGAGCAGTTCTTC.

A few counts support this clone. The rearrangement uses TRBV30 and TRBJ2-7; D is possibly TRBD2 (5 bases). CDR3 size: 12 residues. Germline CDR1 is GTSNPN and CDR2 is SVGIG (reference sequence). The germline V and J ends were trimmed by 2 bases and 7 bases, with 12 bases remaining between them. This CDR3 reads CAWSYSRGEQYV. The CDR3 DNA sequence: TGTGCCTGGAGTTATTCCCGCGGGGAGCAGTACGTC.

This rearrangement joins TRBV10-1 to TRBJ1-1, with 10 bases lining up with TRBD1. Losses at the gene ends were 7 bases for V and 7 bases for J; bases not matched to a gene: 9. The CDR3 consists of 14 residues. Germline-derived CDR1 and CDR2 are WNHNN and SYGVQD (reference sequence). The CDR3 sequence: CASNSTGGRGEAFF. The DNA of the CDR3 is TGCGCCAGCAACTCGACAGGGGGCAGGGGTGAAGCTTTCTTT.

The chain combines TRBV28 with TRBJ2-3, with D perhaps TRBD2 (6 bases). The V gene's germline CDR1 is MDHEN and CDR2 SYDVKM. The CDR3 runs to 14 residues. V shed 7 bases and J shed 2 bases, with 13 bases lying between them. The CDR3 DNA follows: TGTGCCAGCAAAAGGGGCGGGGACACAGATACGCAGTATTTT. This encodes CASKRGGDTDTQYF.

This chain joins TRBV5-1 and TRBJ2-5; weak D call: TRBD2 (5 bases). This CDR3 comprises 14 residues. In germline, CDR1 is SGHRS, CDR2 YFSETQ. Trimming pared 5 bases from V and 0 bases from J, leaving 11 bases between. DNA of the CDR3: TGCGCCAGCAGTGGGAGCCGGTACCAAGAGACCCAGTACTTC. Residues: CASSGSRYQETQYF.

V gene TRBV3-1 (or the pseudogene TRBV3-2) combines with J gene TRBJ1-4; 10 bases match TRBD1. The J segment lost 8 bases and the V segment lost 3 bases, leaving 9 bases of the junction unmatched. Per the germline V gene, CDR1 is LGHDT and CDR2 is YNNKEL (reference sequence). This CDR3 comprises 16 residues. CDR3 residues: CASSQGPGQGSEKLFF. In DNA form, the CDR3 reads TGTGCCAGCAGCCAGGGGCCGGGACAGGGGAGCGAAAAACTGTTTTTT.

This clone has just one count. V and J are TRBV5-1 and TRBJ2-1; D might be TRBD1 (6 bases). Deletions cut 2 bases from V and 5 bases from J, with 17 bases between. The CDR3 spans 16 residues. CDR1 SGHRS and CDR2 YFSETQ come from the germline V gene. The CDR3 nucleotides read TGCGCCAGCAGCTTAGTAAAACAGGGATTAGACAATGAGCAGTTCTTC. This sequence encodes CASSLVKQGLDNEQFF.

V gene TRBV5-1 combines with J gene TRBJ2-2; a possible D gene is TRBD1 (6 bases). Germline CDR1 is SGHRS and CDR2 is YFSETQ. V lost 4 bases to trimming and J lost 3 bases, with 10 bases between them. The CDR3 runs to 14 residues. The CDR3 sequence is CASSQGQYTGELFF. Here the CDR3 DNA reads TGCGCCAGCAGCCAAGGACAGTACACCGGGGAGCTGTTTTTT.

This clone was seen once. The CDR3 DNA reads as TGTGCCAGCACCCTCTCTGGGGCCAACGTCCTGACTTTC. The encoded protein is CASTLSGANVLTF. This sequence joins TRBV7-8 and TRBJ2-6; D remains unclear. The length of the CDR3 is 13 residues. Trimming cost V 7 bases and J 0 bases, with 4 bases left between them. Per the germline V gene, CDR1 is SGHVS and CDR2 is FQNEAQ.

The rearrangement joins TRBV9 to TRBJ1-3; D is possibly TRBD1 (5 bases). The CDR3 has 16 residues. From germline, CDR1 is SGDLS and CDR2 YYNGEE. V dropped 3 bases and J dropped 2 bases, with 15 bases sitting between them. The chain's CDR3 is CASSASHRLPGNTIYF. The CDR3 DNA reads TGTGCCAGCAGCGCCAGTCACAGGCTCCCTGGAAACACCATATATTTT.